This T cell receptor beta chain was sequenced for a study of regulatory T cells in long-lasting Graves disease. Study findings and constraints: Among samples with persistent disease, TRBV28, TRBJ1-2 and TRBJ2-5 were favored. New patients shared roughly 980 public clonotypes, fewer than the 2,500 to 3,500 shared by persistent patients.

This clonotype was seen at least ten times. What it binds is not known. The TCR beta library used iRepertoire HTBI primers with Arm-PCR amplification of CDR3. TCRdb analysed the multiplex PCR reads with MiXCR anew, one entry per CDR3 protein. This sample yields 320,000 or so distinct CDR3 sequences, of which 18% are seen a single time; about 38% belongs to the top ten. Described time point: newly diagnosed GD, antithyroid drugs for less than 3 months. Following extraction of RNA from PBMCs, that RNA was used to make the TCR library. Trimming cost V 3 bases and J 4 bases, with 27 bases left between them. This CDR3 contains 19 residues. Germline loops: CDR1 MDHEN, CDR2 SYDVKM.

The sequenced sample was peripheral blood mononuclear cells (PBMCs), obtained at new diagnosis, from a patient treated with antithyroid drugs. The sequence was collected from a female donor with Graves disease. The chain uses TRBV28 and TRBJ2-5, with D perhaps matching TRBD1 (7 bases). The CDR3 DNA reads TGTGCCAGCAGTTTTGGGAGGACAGGCACTATTCCGAAGGGAGAGACCCAGTACTTC. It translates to CASSFGRTGTIPKGETQYF.